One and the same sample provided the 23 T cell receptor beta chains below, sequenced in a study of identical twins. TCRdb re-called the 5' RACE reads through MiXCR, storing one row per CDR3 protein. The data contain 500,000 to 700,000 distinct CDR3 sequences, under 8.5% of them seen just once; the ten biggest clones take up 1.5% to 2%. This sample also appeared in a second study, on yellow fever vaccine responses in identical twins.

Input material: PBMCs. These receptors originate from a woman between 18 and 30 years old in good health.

CDR3 in DNA: TGCGCCAGCAGCCAAGTGTCCGTGACAGGAGTAGCGACTGGGGCCAACGTCCTGACTTTC. It translates to CASSQVSVTGVATGANVLTF. The chain is built from TRBV4-1 and TRBJ2-6; D is perhaps TRBD1 (6 bases). From germline, CDR1 is MGHRA and CDR2 YSYEKL. Trimming cost V 1 base and J 2 bases, with 21 bases left between them. CDR3 length: 20 residues.

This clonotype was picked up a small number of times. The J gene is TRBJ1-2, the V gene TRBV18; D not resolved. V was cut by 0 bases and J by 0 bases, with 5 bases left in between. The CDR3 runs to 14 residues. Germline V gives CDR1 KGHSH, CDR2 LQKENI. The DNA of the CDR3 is TGTGCCAGCTCACCACCACTCGCTAACTATGGCTACACCTTC. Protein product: CASSPPLANYGYTF.

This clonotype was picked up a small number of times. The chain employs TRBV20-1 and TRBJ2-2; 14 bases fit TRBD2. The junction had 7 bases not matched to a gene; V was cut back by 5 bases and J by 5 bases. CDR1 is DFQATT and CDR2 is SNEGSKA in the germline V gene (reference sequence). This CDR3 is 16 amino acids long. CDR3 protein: CSAGGLAGEGTGELFF. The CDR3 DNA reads TGCAGTGCTGGGGGACTAGCGGGAGAAGGGACCGGGGAGCTGTTTTTT.

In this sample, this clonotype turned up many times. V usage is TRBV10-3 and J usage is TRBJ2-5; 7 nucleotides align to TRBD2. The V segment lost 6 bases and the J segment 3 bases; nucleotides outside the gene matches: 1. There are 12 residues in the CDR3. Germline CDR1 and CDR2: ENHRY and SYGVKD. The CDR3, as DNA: TGTGCCATCAGGGGACTAAAAGAGACCCAGTACTTC. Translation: CAIRGLKETQYF.

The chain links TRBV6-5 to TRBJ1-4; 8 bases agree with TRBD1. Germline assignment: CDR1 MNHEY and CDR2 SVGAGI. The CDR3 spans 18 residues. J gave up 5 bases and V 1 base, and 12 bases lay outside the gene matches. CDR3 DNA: TGTGCCAGCAGTTACTTGGTGGACAGGGAGAAGGGAAATGAAAAACTGTTTTTT. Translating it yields CASSYLVDREKGNEKLFF.

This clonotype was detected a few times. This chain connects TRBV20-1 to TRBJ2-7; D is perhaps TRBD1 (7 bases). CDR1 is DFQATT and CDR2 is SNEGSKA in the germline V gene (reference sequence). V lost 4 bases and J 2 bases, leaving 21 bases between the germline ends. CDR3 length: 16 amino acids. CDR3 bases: TGCAGTGCTAATTCCTACGGCGGGACAGCAACCTACGAGCAGTACGTC. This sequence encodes CSANSYGGTATYEQYV.

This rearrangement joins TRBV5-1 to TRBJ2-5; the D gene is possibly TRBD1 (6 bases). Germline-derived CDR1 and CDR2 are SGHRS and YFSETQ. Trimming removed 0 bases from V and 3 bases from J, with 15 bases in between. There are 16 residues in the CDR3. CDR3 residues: CASSLGRGGWEETQYF. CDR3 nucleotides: TGCGCCAGCAGCTTGGGAAGAGGGGGATGGGAAGAGACCCAGTACTTC.

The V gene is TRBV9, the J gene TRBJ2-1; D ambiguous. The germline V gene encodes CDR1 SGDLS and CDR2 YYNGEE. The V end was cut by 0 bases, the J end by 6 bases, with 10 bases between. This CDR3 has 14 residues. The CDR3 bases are TGTGCCAGCAGCGTAGACCGAGCGAGCAATGAGCAGTTCTTC. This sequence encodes CASSVDRASNEQFF.

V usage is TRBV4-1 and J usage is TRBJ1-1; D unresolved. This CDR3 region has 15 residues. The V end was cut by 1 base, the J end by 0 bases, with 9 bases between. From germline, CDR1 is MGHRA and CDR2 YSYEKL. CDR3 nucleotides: TGCGCCAGCAGCCAAGGCCTCGGTTTGAACACTGAAGCTTTCTTT. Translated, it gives CASSQGLGLNTEAFF.

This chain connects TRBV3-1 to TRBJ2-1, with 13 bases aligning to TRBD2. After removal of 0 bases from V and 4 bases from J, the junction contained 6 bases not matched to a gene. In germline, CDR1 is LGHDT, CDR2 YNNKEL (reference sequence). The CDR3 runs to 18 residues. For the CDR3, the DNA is TGTGCCAGCAGCCAAGATTGGACTAGCGGGAGTCTATACAATGAGCAGTTCTTC. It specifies CASSQDWTSGSLYNEQFF.

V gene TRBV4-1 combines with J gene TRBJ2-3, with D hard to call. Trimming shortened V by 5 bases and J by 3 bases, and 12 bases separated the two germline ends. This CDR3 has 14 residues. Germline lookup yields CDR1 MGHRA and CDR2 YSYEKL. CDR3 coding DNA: TGCGCCAGCAGCACTTCCCTAGGGACAGATACGCAGTATTTT. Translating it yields CASSTSLGTDTQYF.

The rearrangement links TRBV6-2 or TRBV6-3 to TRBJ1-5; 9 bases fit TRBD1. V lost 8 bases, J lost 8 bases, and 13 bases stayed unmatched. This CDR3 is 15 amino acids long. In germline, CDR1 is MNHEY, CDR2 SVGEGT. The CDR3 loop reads CASATRDRAGKPQHF. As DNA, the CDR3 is TGTGCCAGCGCCACTCGGGACAGGGCCGGGAAGCCCCAGCATTTT.

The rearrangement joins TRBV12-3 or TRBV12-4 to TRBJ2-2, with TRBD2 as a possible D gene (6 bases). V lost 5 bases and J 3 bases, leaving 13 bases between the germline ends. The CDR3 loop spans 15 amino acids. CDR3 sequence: CASSQLRGDTGELFF. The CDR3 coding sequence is TGTGCCAGCAGTCAGCTGCGGGGAGACACCGGGGAGCTGTTTTTT.

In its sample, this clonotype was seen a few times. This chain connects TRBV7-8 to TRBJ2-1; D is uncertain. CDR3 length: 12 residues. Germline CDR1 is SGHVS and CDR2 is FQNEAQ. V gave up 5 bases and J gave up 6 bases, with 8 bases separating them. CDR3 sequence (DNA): TGTGCCAGCAGCCCCTACGGCAATGAGCAGTTCTTC. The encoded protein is CASSPYGNEQFF.

The CDR3 protein is CATSLSGASYNEQFF. CDR3 coding DNA: TGTGCCACCAGCCTAAGTGGGGCCTCCTACAATGAGCAGTTCTTC. The rearrangement links TRBV15 to TRBJ2-1, with TRBD1 as a possible D gene (5 bases). CDR1 and CDR2 from the germline V gene are LNHNV and YYDKDF (reference sequence). The CDR3 consists of 15 residues. V gave up 5 bases and J gave up 0 bases, with 11 bases separating them.

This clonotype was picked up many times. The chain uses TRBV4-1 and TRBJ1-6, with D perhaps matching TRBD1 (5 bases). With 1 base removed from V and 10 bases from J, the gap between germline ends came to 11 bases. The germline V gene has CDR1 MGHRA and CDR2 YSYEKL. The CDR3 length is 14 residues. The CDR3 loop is CASSQAGLRSPLHF. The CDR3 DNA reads TGCGCCAGCAGCCAAGCGGGACTTCGCTCACCCCTCCACTTT.

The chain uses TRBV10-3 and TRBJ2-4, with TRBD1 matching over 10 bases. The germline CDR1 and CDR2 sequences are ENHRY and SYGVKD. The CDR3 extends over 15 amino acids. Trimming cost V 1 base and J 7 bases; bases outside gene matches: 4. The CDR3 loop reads CAISEWGQGSNIQYF. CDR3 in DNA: TGTGCCATCAGTGAGTGGGGACAGGGGTCTAACATTCAGTACTTC.

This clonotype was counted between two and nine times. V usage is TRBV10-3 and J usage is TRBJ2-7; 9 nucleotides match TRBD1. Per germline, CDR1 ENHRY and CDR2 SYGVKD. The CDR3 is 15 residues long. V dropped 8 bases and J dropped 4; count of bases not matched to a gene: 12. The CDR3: CAIAQGQGNRYEQYV. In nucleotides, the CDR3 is TGTGCCATCGCTCAAGGACAGGGGAACAGGTACGAGCAGTACGTC.

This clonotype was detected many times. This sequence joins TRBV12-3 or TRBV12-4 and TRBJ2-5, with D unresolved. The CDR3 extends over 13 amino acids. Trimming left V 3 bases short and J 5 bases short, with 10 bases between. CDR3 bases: TGTGCCAGCAGTTTTAGGCTGGGGGAGACCCAGTACTTC. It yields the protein CASSFRLGETQYF.

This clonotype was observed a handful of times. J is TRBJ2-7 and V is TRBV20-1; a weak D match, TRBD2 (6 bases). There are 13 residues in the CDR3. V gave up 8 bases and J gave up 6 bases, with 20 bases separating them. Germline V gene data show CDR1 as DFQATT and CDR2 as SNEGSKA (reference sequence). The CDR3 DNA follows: TGCAGTTTGGTAGGAGGCGGGGTCCTCGAGCAGTACTTC. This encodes CSLVGGGVLEQYF.

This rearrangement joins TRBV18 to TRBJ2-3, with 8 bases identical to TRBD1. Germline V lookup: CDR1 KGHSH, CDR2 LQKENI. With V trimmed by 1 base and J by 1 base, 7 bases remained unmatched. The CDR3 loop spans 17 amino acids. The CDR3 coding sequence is TGTGCCAGCTCACCACGTACCGGACAGGGTGGCACAGATACGCAGTATTTT. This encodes CASSPRTGQGGTDTQYF.

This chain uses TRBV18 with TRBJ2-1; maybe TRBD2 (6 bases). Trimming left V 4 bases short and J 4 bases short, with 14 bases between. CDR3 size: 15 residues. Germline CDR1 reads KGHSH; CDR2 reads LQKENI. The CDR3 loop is CASSQALAWYNEQFF. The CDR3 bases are TGTGCCAGCTCACAGGCGCTAGCGTGGTACAATGAGCAGTTCTTC.

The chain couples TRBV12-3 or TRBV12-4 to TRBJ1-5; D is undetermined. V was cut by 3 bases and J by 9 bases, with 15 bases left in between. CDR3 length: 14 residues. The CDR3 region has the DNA TGTGCCAGCAGTTTTGCGGCGGCCTCGGGGCCCCAGCATTTT. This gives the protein CASSFAAASGPQHF.